The clone carrying this TCR beta chain was found a few times. Likely a read error: the CDR3 ends without its conserved phenylalanine or tryptophan. This sample was included in a study of blood T cells in healthy people across ages. The CDR3 sequence is 12 residues long. Per the germline V gene, CDR1 is SQVTM and CDR2 is ANQGSEA. Between the trimmed V and J ends, which lost 7 bases and 7 bases, there was a span of 17 bases. The use of a sample-barcoded 5' primer and a J-beta primer mix characterized a second PCR of about 6 to 12 cycles. TCRdb ran MiXCR on the 5' RACE reads and lists one entry per CDR3 protein. This sample has roughly 800,000 distinct CDR3 sequences; around a quarter occur once, and the top ten carry under 4%. The donors, all healthy, were Caucasians living in Russia, aged roughly 6 to 100. These data also featured in a second study, about T cells of mothers and their children. That work adds: A few healthy Caucasian mothers and their six children donated. Barcodes and 2-4 random nucleotides were added by M1S in the second PCR. Maternal samples each gave over 8.5 million TCR beta CDR3 reads, and child samples approximately 3 million each.

What was sequenced was blood. The genes are TRBV29-1 and TRBJ2-7, with a possible D match to TRBD1 (7 bases). This clonotype was sampled from a boy between 10 and 17 years old in good health. The CDR3 here is CSANRGGREQYL. The DNA for the CDR3 is TGCAGCGCCAACAGGGGAGGTAGGGAGCAGTACCTC.